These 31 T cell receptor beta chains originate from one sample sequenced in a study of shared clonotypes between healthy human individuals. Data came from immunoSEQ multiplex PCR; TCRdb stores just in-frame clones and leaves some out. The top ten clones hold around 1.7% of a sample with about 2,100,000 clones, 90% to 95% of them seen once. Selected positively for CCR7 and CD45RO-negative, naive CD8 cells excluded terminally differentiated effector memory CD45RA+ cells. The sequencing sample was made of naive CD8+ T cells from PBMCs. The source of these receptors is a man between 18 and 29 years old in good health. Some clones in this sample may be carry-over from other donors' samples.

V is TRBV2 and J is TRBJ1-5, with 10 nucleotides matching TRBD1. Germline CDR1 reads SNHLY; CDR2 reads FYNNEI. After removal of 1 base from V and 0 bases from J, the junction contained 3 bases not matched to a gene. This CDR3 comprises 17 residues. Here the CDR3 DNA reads TGTGCCAGCAGTGAAGGGACAGGGGGGTATAGCAATCAGCCCCAGCATTTT. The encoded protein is CASSEGTGGYSNQPQHF.

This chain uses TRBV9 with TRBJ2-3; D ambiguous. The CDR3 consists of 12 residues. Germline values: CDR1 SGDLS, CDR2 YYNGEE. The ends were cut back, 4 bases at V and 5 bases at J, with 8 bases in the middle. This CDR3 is CASSPTLDTQYF. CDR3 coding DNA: TGTGCCAGCAGCCCCACCCTAGATACGCAGTATTTT.

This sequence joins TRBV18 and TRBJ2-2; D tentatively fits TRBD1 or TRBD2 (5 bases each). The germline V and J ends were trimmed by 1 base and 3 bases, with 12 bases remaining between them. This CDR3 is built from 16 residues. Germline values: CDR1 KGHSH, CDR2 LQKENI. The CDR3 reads CASSPLLRGDTGELFF. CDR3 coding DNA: TGTGCCAGCTCACCACTATTGAGGGGTGACACCGGGGAGCTGTTTTTT.

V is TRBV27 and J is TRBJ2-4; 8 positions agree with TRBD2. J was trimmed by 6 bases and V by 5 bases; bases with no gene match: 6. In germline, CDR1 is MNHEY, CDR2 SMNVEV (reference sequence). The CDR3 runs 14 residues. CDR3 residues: CASSSGRLGNIQYF. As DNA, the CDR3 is TGTGCCAGCAGTAGCGGGAGACTTGGAAACATTCAGTACTTC.

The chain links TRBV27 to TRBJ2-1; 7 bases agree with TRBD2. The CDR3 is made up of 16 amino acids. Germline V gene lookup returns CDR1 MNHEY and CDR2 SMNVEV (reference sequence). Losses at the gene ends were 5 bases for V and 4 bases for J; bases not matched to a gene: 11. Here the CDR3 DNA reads TGTGCCAGCAGTCCTACCGGGACTACGCCTTACAATGAGCAGTTCTTC. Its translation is CASSPTGTTPYNEQFF.

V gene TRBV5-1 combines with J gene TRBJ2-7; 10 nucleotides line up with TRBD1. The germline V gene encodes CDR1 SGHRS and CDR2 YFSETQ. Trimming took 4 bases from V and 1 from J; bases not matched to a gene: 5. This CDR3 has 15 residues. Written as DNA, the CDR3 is TGCGCCAGCAGCCCGGGACAGGGGTATTCCTACGAGCAGTACTTC. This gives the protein CASSPGQGYSYEQYF. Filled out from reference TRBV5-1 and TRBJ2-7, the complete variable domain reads KAGVTQTPRYLIKTRGQQVTLSCSPISGHRSVSWYQQTPGQGLQFLFEYFSETQRNKGNFPGRFSGRQFSNSRSEMNVSTLELGDSALYLCASSPGQGYSYEQYFGPGTRLTVT.

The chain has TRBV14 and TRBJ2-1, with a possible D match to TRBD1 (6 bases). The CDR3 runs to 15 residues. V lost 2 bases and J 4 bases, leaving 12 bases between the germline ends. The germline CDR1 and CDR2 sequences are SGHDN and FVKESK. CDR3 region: CASSQLLTGYNEQFF. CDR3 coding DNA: TGTGCCAGCAGCCAACTACTGACAGGTTACAATGAGCAGTTCTTC.

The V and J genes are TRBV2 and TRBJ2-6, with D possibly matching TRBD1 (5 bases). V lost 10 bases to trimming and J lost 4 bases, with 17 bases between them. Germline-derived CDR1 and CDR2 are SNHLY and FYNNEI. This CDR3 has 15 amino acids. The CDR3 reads CAIADTQAGANVLTF. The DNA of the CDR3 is TGTGCCATCGCGGACACCCAGGCGGGGGCCAACGTCCTGACTTTC.

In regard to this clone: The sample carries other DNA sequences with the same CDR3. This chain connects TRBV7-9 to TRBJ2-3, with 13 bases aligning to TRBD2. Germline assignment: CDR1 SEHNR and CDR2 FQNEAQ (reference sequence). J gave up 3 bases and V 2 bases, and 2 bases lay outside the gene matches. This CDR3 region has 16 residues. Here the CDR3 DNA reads TGTGCCAGCAGCTTACGGACTAGCGGGGGTACAGATACGCAGTATTTT. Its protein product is CASSLRTSGGTDTQYF.

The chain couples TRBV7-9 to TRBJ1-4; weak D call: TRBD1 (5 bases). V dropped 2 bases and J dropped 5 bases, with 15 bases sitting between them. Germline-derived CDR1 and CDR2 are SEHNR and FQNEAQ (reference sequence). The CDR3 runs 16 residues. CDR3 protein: CASSLFVGGVNEKLFF. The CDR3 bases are TGTGCCAGCAGCTTATTCGTCGGAGGGGTAAATGAAAAACTGTTTTTT.

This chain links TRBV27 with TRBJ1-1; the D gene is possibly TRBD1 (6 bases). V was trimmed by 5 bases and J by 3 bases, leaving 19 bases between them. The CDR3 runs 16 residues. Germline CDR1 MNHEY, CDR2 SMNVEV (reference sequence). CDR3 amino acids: CASSPWGGVGYTEAFF. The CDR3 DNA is TGTGCCAGCAGTCCATGGGGGGGCGTGGGTTACACTGAAGCTTTCTTT.

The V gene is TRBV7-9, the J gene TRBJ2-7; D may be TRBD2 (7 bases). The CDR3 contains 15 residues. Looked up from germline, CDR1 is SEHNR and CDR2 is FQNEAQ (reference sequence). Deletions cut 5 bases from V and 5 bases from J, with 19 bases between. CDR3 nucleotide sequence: TGTGCCAGCAGCACCCCGGGGGGCAAGGGACACGAGCAGTACTTC. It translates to CASSTPGGKGHEQYF. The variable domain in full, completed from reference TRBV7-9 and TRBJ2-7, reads DTGVSQNPRHKITKRGQNVTFRCDPISEHNRLYWYRQTLGQGPEFLTYFQNEAQLEKSRLLSDRFSAERPKGSFSTLEIQRTEQGDSAMYLCASSTPGGKGHEQYFGPGTRLTVT.

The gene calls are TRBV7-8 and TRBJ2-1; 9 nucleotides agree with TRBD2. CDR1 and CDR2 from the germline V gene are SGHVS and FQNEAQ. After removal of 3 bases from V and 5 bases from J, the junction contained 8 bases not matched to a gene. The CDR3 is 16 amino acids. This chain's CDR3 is CASSFILAGEDNEQFF. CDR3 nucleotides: TGTGCCAGCAGCTTTATCTTAGCGGGAGAGGACAATGAGCAGTTCTTC. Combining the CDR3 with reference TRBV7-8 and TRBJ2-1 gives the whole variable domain GAGVSQSPRYKVAKRGQDVALRCDPISGHVSLFWYQQALGQGPEFLTYFQNEAQLDKSGLPSDRFFAERPEGSVSTLKIQRTQQEDSAVYLCASSFILAGEDNEQFFGPGTRLTVL.

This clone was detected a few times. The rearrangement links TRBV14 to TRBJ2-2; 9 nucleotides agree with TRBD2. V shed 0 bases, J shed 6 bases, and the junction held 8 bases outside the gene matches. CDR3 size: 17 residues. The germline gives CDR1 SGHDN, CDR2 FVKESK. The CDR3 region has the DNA TGTGCCAGCAGCCAAGATTTTGCGACTAGCGGTTCCGGGGAGCTGTTTTTT. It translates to CASSQDFATSGSGELFF.

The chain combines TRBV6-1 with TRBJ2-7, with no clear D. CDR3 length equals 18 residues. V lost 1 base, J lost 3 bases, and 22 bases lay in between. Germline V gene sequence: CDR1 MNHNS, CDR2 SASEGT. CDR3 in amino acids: CASSEVTLLGLFLYEQYF. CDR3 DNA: TGTGCCAGCAGTGAAGTAACACTATTAGGGCTGTTCCTCTACGAGCAGTACTTC.

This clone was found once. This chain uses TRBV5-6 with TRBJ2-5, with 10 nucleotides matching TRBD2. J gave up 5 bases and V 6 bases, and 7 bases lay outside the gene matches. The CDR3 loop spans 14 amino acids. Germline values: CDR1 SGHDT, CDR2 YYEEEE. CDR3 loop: CASNLAGAEETQYF. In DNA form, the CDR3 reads TGTGCCAGCAACCTAGCGGGAGCGGAGGAGACCCAGTACTTC.

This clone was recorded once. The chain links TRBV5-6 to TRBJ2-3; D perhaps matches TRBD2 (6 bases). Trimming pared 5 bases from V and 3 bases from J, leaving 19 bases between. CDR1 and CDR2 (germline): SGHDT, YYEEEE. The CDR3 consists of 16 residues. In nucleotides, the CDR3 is TGTGCCAGCAGTTTCAAAGTAGGACTACGGACAGATACGCAGTATTTT. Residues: CASSFKVGLRTDTQYF.

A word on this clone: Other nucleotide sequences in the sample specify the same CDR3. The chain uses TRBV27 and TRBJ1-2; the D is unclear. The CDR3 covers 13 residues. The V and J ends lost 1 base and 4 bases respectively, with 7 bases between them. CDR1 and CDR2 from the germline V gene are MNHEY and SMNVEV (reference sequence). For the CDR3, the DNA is TGTGCCAGCAGTTTATTGGGCAGCTATGGCTACACCTTC. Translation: CASSLLGSYGYTF.

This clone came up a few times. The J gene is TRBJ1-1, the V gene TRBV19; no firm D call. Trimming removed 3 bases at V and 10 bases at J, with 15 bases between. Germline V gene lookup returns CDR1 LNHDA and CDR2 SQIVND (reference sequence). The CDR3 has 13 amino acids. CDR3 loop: CASSIYPRHGAFF. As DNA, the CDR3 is TGTGCCAGTAGTATTTACCCCCGACATGGAGCTTTCTTT.

The CDR3 spells CSVGAKSSYNEQFF. In DNA form, the CDR3 reads TGCAGCGTGGGAGCAAAAAGCTCCTACAATGAGCAGTTCTTC. V is TRBV29-1 and J is TRBJ2-1, with D tentatively TRBD2 (5 bases). The CDR3 consists of 14 residues. V lost 6 bases and J 0 bases, leaving 12 bases between the germline ends. The germline CDR1 and CDR2 sequences are SQVTM and ANQGSEA.

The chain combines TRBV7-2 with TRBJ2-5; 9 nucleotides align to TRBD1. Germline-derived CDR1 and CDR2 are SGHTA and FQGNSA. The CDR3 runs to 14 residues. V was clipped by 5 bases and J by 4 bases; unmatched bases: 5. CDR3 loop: CASSRDRELETQYF. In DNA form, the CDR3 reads TGTGCCAGCAGCCGGGACAGGGAGTTAGAGACCCAGTACTTC.

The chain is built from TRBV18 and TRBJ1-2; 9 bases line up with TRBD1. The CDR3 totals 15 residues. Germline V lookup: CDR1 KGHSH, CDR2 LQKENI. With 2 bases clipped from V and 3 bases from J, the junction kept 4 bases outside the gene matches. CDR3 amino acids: CASSPTGGRDYGYTF. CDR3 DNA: TGTGCCAGCTCACCAACAGGGGGCAGGGACTATGGCTACACCTTC.

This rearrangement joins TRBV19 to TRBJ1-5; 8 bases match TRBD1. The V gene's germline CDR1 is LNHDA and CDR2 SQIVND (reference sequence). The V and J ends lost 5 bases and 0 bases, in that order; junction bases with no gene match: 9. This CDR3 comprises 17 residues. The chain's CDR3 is CASSVQQGEFSNQPQHF. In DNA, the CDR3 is TGTGCCAGTAGTGTTCAACAGGGGGAGTTTAGCAATCAGCCCCAGCATTTT.

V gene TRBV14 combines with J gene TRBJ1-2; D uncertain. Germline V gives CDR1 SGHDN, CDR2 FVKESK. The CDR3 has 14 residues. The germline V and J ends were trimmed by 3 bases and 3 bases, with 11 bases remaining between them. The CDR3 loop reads CASSQGSFDYGYTF. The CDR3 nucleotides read TGTGCCAGCAGCCAGGGCAGTTTTGACTATGGCTACACCTTC. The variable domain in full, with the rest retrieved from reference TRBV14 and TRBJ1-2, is EAGVTQFPSHSVIEKGQTVTLRCDPISGHDNLYWYRRVMGKEIKFLLHFVKESKQDESGMPNNRFLAERTGGTYSTLKVQPAELEDSGVYFCASSQGSFDYGYTFGSGTRLTVV.

The CDR3 is CASSIDLGGRFDTQYF. The CDR3 region has the DNA TGTGCCAGTAGTATAGATCTGGGCGGGAGGTTTGATACGCAGTATTTT. V gene TRBV19 combines with J gene TRBJ2-3; the match to TRBD2 covers 8 bases. CDR1 is LNHDA and CDR2 is SQIVND in the germline V gene (reference sequence). V lost 0 bases, J lost 6 bases, and 8 bases stayed unmatched. This CDR3 spans 16 amino acids.

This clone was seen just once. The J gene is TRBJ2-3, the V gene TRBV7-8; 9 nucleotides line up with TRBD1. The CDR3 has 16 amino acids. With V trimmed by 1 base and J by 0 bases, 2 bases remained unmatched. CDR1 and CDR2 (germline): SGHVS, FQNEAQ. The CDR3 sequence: CASSLGTGASTDTQYF. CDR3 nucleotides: TGTGCCAGCAGCTTAGGGACAGGGGCCAGCACAGATACGCAGTATTTT. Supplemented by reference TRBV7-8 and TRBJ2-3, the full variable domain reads GAGVSQSPRYKVAKRGQDVALRCDPISGHVSLFWYQQALGQGPEFLTYFQNEAQLDKSGLPSDRFFAERPEGSVSTLKIQRTQQEDSAVYLCASSLGTGASTDTQYFGPGTRLTVL.

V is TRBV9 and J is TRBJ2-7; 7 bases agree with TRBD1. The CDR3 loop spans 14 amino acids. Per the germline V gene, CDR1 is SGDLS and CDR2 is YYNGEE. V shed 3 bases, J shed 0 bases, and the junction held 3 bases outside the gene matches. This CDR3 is CASSGDSHSYEQYF. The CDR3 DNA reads TGTGCCAGCAGCGGGGACAGCCACTCCTACGAGCAGTACTTC.

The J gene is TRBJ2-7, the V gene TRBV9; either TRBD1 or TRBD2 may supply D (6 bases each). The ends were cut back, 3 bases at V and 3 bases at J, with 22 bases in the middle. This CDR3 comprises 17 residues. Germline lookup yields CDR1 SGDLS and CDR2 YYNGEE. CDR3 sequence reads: CASSASVGGQGIYEQYF. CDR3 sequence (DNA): TGTGCCAGCAGCGCGTCTGTAGGAGGGCAGGGGATCTACGAGCAGTACTTC.

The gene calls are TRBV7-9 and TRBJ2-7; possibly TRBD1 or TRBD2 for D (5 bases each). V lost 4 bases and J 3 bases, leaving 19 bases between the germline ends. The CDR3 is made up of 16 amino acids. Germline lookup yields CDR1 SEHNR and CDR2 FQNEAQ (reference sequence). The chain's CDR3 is CASSYPVGTTFYEQYF. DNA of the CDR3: TGTGCCAGCAGCTACCCCGTCGGGACCACCTTCTACGAGCAGTACTTC.

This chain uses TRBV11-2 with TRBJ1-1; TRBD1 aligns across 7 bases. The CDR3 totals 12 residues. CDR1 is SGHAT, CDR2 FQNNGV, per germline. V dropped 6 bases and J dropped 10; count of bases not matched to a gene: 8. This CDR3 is CASRRAGGRAFF. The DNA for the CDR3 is TGTGCCAGCAGAAGGGCAGGGGGACGAGCTTTCTTT.

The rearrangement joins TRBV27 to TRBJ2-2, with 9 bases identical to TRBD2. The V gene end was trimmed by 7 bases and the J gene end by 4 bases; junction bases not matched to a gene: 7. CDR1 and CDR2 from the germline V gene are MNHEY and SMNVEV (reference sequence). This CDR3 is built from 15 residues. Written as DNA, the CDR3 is TGTGCCAGCACCCCTCTAGCGGGGATCACCGGGGAGCTGTTTTTT. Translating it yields CASTPLAGITGELFF.